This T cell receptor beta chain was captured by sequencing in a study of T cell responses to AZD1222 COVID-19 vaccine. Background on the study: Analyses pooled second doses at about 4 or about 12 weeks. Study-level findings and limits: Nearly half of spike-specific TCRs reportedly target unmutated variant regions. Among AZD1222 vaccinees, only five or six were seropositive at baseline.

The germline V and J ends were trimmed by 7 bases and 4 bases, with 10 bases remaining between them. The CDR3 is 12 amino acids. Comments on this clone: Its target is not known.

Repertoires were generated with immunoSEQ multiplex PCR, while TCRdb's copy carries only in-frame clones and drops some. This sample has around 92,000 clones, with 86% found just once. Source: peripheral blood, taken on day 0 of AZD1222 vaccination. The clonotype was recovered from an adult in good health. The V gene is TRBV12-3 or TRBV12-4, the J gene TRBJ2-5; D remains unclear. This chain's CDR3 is CASTRTGETQYF. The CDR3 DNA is TGTGCCAGCACCAGAACCGGAGAGACCCAGTACTTC.